What follows are 30 T cell receptor beta chains derived from one specimen sequenced in a study of T cell responses to AZD1222 COVID-19 vaccine (dated by TCRdb to the early 2020s). Explained via the paper, the time point label denotes: about 28 days (+/-7) after the second vaccine dose. The protocol used for the library was the immunoSEQ multiplex PCR assay. TCRdb's version of the immuneACCESS table is confined to in-frame rearrangements and falls short of the full clone set. An unresolved V gene accounts for under half of the shortfall where checked; the remainder is of unknown origin. In this sample the table shows roughly 120,000 clones, roughly 91% of which occur a single time. The top ten clonotypes cover 3.5% of the sample. The starting material was peripheral blood, obtained 28 days after the second AZD1222 dose. Receptors were obtained from an adult who received the AZD1222 COVID-19 vaccine.

This clone turned up a few times. The genes are TRBV1 and TRBJ1-1; the table's D call, TRBD1, has no DNA check behind it. TRBV1 is a listed pseudogene. The CDR3 spans 16 residues. CDR3 coding DNA: TGCACCAGCAGCCAAACCCTTACAGCATTCAACACTGAAGCTTTCTTT. Its translation is CTSSQTLTAFNTEAFF.

The chain carries TRBV4-2 and TRBJ1-1; D gene unclear. This CDR3 comprises 15 residues. Trimming stripped 0 bases from V and 1 base from J, with 9 bases between. Germline V CDR1 and CDR2: LGHNA, YNFKEQ. The CDR3 is CASSQDRNENTEAFF. DNA of the CDR3: TGTGCCAGCAGCCAAGATAGGAACGAGAACACTGAAGCTTTCTTT.

The chain has TRBV2 and TRBJ1-5, with unresolved D. Germline CDR1 SNHLY, CDR2 FYNNEI. V dropped 0 bases and J dropped 5 bases, with 11 bases sitting between them. The CDR3 length is 15 residues. CDR3 sequence: CASSEASSGDQPQHF. CDR3 DNA: TGTGCCAGCAGTGAAGCCTCATCCGGCGATCAGCCCCAGCATTTT.

This clone was found once. The chain has TRBV18 and TRBJ1-2; 7 bases align to TRBD1. Germline trimming cut 0 bases from V and 8 bases from J; bases unmatched to any gene: 6. The length of the CDR3 is 14 residues. Germline CDR1 KGHSH, CDR2 LQKENI. The CDR3 DNA reads TGTGCCAGCTCACCACCGGGGCAGGGGGGCGGCTACACCTTC. Its translation: CASSPPGQGGGYTF.

CDR3 nucleotide sequence: TGCGCCAGCAGCCAAGATTCACAGGCAGGGGCGACCGGGGAGCTGTTTTTT. As protein: CASSQDSQAGATGELFF. The chain links TRBV4-3 to TRBJ2-2; D perhaps matches TRBD1 (6 bases). Germline CDR1 LGHNA, CDR2 YSLEER. This CDR3 region has 17 residues. Trimming removed 0 bases from V and 5 bases from J, with 16 bases in between.

The J gene is TRBJ2-1, the V gene TRBV7-8; the match to TRBD2 covers 11 bases. J gave up 6 bases and V 3 bases, and 4 bases lay outside the gene matches. Germline V gene data show CDR1 as SGHVS and CDR2 as FQNEAQ. The CDR3 is made up of 15 amino acids. The CDR3: CASSFLAGGTNEQFF. In DNA form, the CDR3 reads TGTGCCAGCAGCTTTCTAGCGGGGGGAACCAATGAGCAGTTCTTC. Drawing the rest from reference TRBV7-8 and TRBJ2-1, the complete variable domain is GAGVSQSPRYKVAKRGQDVALRCDPISGHVSLFWYQQALGQGPEFLTYFQNEAQLDKSGLPSDRFFAERPEGSVSTLKIQRTQQEDSAVYLCASSFLAGGTNEQFFGPGTRLTVL.

This clone was counted a few times. The chain combines TRBV6-2 or TRBV6-3 with TRBJ2-2; no reliable D call. V lost 2 bases and J 3 bases, leaving 4 bases between the germline ends. The CDR3 covers 13 residues. Germline CDR1 reads MNHEY; CDR2 reads SVGEGT. The CDR3 nucleotides are TGTGCCAGCAGTTACGGGGACACCGGGGAGCTGTTTTTT. Protein: CASSYGDTGELFF.

This sequence joins TRBV7-2 and TRBJ1-2, with 9 bases aligning to TRBD1. This CDR3 is 18 amino acids long. CDR1 and CDR2 (germline): SGHTA, FQGNSA. V gave up 5 bases and J gave up 2 bases; unmatched junction bases: 15. The CDR3 bases are TGTGCCAGCAGCCCCCCGAGTGTGTGGGGGACAGGGAACTATGGCTACACCTTC. The encoded protein is CASSPPSVWGTGNYGYTF.

This clone has only one observation. The chain is built from TRBV20-1 and TRBJ2-7, with D perhaps TRBD2 (6 bases). Germline V CDR1 and CDR2: DFQATT, SNEGSKA (reference sequence). This CDR3 is built from 15 residues. V dropped 3 bases and J dropped 0 bases, with 15 bases sitting between them. CDR3 sequence (DNA): TGCAGTGCTAGTGGGAGGCGGGAAATCTCCTACGAGCAGTACTTC. Its translation: CSASGRREISYEQYF.

The J gene is TRBJ1-5, the V gene TRBV25-1; D is unresolved. The ends were cut back, 4 bases at V and 0 bases at J, with 4 bases in the middle. In germline, CDR1 is MGHDK, CDR2 SYGVNS. The CDR3 consists of 13 residues. Written as DNA, the CDR3 is TGTGCCAGCAGTGTCAATAGCAATCAGCCCCAGCATTTT. Translating it yields CASSVNSNQPQHF.

The chain combines TRBV4-3 with TRBJ2-5; tentative D call: TRBD1 (5 bases). With 0 bases removed from V and 3 bases from J, the gap between germline ends came to 11 bases. Germline V gene lookup returns CDR1 LGHNA and CDR2 YSLEER. The CDR3 contains 15 residues. CDR3 nucleotide sequence: TGCGCCAGCAGCCAAGATCAAGGGGCCGAAGAGACCCAGTACTTC. Translating it yields CASSQDQGAEETQYF.

The chain recombines TRBV28 with TRBJ2-7; TRBD1 aligns across 9 bases. The length of the CDR3 is 14 residues. Germline trimming cut 7 bases from V and 5 bases from J; bases unmatched to any gene: 9. Germline CDR1 is MDHEN and CDR2 is SYDVKM. The CDR3 reads CASKGGTGQDEQYF. CDR3 in DNA: TGTGCCAGCAAGGGCGGGACAGGGCAAGACGAGCAGTACTTC.

This chain connects TRBV13 to TRBJ2-7; 8 bases line up with TRBD1. Germline values: CDR1 PRHDT, CDR2 FYEKMQ (reference sequence). With V trimmed by 3 bases and J by 6 bases, 4 bases remained unmatched. The CDR3 loop spans 13 amino acids. This CDR3 reads CASSFQGAGEQYF. CDR3 nucleotides: TGTGCCAGCAGCTTCCAGGGGGCGGGCGAGCAGTACTTC.

The chain is built from TRBV19 and TRBJ2-5; D gene uncertain. The length of the CDR3 is 12 residues. CDR1 is LNHDA, CDR2 SQIVND, per germline (reference sequence). Deletions cut 4 bases from V and 1 base from J, with 4 bases between. CDR3 sequence reads: CASSRVQETQYF. CDR3 coding DNA: TGTGCCAGTAGTAGGGTCCAAGAGACCCAGTACTTC.

CDR3 amino acids: CASSQEGWRDSGANVLTF. Written as DNA, the CDR3 is TGCGCCAGCAGCCAAGAAGGATGGCGCGACTCTGGGGCCAACGTCCTGACTTTC. V gene TRBV4-3 combines with J gene TRBJ2-6, with D unclear. The V gene lost 0 bases and the J gene lost 0 bases, with 12 bases spanning the gap. Germline V CDR1 and CDR2: LGHNA, YSLEER. The length of the CDR3 is 18 residues.

The chain is built from TRBV4-1 and TRBJ2-3; 7 positions match TRBD2. The CDR3 runs 16 residues. After removal of 4 bases from V and 1 base from J, the junction contained 8 bases not matched to a gene. The germline V gene has CDR1 MGHRA and CDR2 YSYEKL. CDR3 in DNA: TGCGCCAGCAGCCCCCCTGGGAGGGGTGGCACAGATACGCAGTATTTT. Protein sequence: CASSPPGRGGTDTQYF.

This clone was seen more than once but under ten times. The chain uses TRBV6-5 and TRBJ1-1, with TRBD1 matching over 7 bases. Looked up from germline, CDR1 is MNHEY and CDR2 is SVGAGI. J was trimmed by 3 bases and V by 0 bases; bases with no gene match: 4. The CDR3 runs 15 residues. The chain's CDR3 is CASSYSQGLDTEAFF. CDR3 DNA: TGTGCCAGCAGTTACTCACAGGGGTTGGACACTGAAGCTTTCTTT.

The rearrangement joins TRBV18 to TRBJ1-1, with D uncertain. Trimming took 3 bases from V and 8 from J, leaving 10 bases between them. Per germline, CDR1 KGHSH and CDR2 LQKENI. The CDR3 runs to 12 residues. In DNA form, the CDR3 reads TGTGCCAGCTCACCGAAGGGAGCCGAAGCTTTCTTT. As protein: CASSPKGAEAFF. Together with reference TRBV18 and TRBJ1-1, the CDR3 gives the full variable domain: NAGVMQNPRHLVRRRGQEARLRCSPMKGHSHVYWYRQLPEEGLKFMVYLQKENIIDESGMPKERFSAEFPKEGPSILRIQQVVRGDSAAYFCASSPKGAEAFFGQGTRLTVV.

V usage is TRBV7-3 and J usage is TRBJ2-5; TRBD1 is a possible D gene (6 bases). The CDR3 contains 16 residues. The germline V and J ends were trimmed by 5 bases and 0 bases, with 16 bases remaining between them. The germline V gene encodes CDR1 SGHTA and CDR2 FQGTGA. This CDR3 reads CASSPGHRPYQETQYF. The CDR3 region has the DNA TGTGCCAGCAGCCCGGGACACAGACCGTACCAAGAGACCCAGTACTTC.

The chain carries TRBV9 and TRBJ1-3, with D perhaps TRBD1 (5 bases). The length of the CDR3 is 16 residues. V was clipped by 4 bases and J by 0 bases, with 14 bases between them. From germline, CDR1 is SGDLS and CDR2 YYNGEE. The CDR3 nucleotides are TGTGCCAGCAGCTCTAGCACAGGCAGCTCTGGAAACACCATATATTTT. This codes for CASSSSTGSSGNTIYF.

The chain employs TRBV18 and TRBJ1-1, with TRBD1 as a possible D gene (5 bases). This CDR3 contains 14 residues. V gave up 4 bases and J gave up 2 bases, with 11 bases separating them. Looked up from germline, CDR1 is KGHSH and CDR2 is LQKENI. The CDR3 loop is CASSQQESNTEAFF. The CDR3 DNA is TGTGCCAGCTCACAACAGGAATCAAACACTGAAGCTTTCTTT.

The chain carries TRBV6-5 and TRBJ2-7; possibly TRBD2 for D (7 bases). Germline V CDR1 and CDR2: MNHEY, SVGAGI. Deletions cut 10 bases from V and 4 bases from J, with 17 bases between. The CDR3 is 13 residues long. CDR3 nucleotides: TGTGCCACGAAGAGGGGGGAGGGGTACGAGCAGTACTTC. Translation gives CATKRGEGYEQYF.

The chain employs TRBV20-1 and TRBJ2-4, with a possible D match to TRBD2 (6 bases). The CDR3 is 15 amino acids. Per the germline V gene, CDR1 is DFQATT and CDR2 is SNEGSKA (reference sequence). Trimming shortened V by 3 bases and J by 0 bases, and 12 bases separated the two germline ends. The CDR3 DNA follows: TGCAGTGCTAGTAGGGCGGGACTAGCCAAAAACATTCAGTACTTC. Translated, it gives CSASRAGLAKNIQYF.

The chain combines TRBV6-5 with TRBJ1-5; D uncertain. The germline V gene has CDR1 MNHEY and CDR2 SVGAGI. Trimming left V 2 bases short and J 3 bases short, with 8 bases between. The CDR3 is 14 residues long. CDR3 protein: CASSYRGTNQPQHF. CDR3 DNA sequence: TGTGCCAGCAGTTACCGAGGCACCAATCAGCCCCAGCATTTT.

The chain has TRBV4-3 and TRBJ2-1, with TRBD2 matching 7 bases. The CDR3 runs to 16 residues. The trim removed 1 base at V and 2 bases at J, leaving 5 bases unmatched. Per germline, CDR1 LGHNA and CDR2 YSLEER. CDR3 coding DNA: TGCGCCAGCAGCCAAGTCGCGCTAGCGGCCTACAATGAGCAGTTCTTC. As protein: CASSQVALAAYNEQFF.

J is TRBJ1-6 and V is TRBV5-6; no clear D. The V end lost 1 base, the J end lost 9 bases, and 5 bases lay between the germline ends. The length of the CDR3 is 12 residues. Germline CDR1 reads SGHDT; CDR2 reads YYEEEE. CDR3 sequence reads: CASSLPRSPLHF. For the CDR3, the DNA is TGTGCCAGCAGCTTGCCCCGTTCACCCCTCCACTTT.

The rearrangement uses TRBV18 and TRBJ2-7; the D gene is possibly TRBD1 (6 bases). The germline V gene has CDR1 KGHSH and CDR2 LQKENI. The CDR3 is 13 residues long. V lost 4 bases to trimming and J lost 5 bases, with 12 bases between them. The DNA for the CDR3 is TGTGCCAGCTCACGAATCAGGGGTGACGAGCAGTACTTC. Translating it yields CASSRIRGDEQYF.

A remark on this clone: One end of the junction does not line up with germline, which may come from a read error. The rearrangement links TRBV11-2 to TRBJ1-2, with 8 bases aligning to TRBD1. The CDR3 length is 12 residues. From germline, CDR1 is SGHAT and CDR2 FQNNGV. CDR3 in amino acids: CASSLEAAGGDF. The CDR3 DNA follows: TGTGCCAGCAGCTTAGAAGCGGCAGGGGGCGACTTT.

This chain links TRBV6-2 or TRBV6-3 with TRBJ2-7; D is perhaps TRBD1 or TRBD2 (6 bases each). CDR1 MNHEY and CDR2 SVGEGT come from the germline V gene. The V gene lost 6 bases and the J gene lost 3 bases, with 18 bases spanning the gap. The CDR3 has 15 amino acids. DNA for the CDR3: TGTGCCAGCAGCTCCGGGGGCCTGGGCGTCTACGAGCAGTACTTC. Protein sequence: CASSSGGLGVYEQYF.

This chain links TRBV20-1 with TRBJ2-5; 10 bases align to TRBD2. Per germline, CDR1 DFQATT and CDR2 SNEGSKA (reference sequence). J lost 0 bases, V lost 3 bases, and 4 bases had no gene match. The CDR3 consists of 15 residues. This chain's CDR3 is CSASTAGGYQETQYF. CDR3 in DNA: TGCAGTGCTAGTACAGCGGGAGGGTACCAAGAGACCCAGTACTTC.